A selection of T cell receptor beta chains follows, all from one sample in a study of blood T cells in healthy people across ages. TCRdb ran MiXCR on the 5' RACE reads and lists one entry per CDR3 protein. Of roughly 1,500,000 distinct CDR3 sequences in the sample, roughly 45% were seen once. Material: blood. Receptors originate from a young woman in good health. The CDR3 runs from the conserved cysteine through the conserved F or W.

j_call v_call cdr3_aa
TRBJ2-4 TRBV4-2 CASSQDPGGRIDIQYF
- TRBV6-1 CASSESQAYEQYF
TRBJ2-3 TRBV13 CASSLTASGYTDTQYF
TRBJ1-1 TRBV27 CASRRGGDYYTEAFF
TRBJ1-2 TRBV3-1 CASSLPNFGGYTF
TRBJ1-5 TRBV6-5 CASSYNRDSNQPQHF
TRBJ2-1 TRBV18 CASSPLETDEQFF
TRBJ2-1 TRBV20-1 CSASRSDRGLNEQFF
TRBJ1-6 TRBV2 CASNPDSSYNSPLHF
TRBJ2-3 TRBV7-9 CASSQLQTDTDTQYF